The text below deals with one TCR beta chain. These data come from a study of blood T cell repertoires in COVID-19. Study as a whole: Sites across the United States, Italy and Spain contributed samples from acute and convalescent COVID-19. PBMCs, B-cell-depleted T cells, or T cells were the source of the cDNA or gDNA that made up the material.

Authors' processing steps: Amplification with reference gene primers provided the estimates of nucleated cell counts. Measured with immunoSEQ multiplex PCR; TCRdb has only the in-frame clones, and not every one. The V and J calls and the clone size are those of that table, but D and trimming were determined from the DNA. This sample has 65,000 to 90,000 clones, with around 90% found just once. CDR3 length: 15 residues. J was trimmed by 6 bases and V by 5 bases; bases with no gene match: 9. The germline CDR1 and CDR2 sequences are SQVTM and ANQGSEA. The TCR comes from a woman aged 45-65 years with active or convalescent COVID-19. V is TRBV29-1 and J is TRBJ2-2; TRBD1 agrees at 10 bases. The sample consisted of peripheral blood. The CDR3: CSVRPGTGDAGELFF. As DNA, the CDR3 is TGCAGCGTTCGCCCCGGGACAGGGGATGCCGGGGAGCTGTTTTTT.